The 21 T cell receptor beta chains presented below share a single source sample, sequenced in a study of beta chain features in type 1 diabetes. The study's findings and limits: All four CD4+ subsets from Type 1 diabetes patients carried moderately but significantly shorter TCRB CDR3s.

No antigen has been assigned to these receptors. The sequenced template was cDNA made from the entire isolated RNA. Libraries were prepared by immunoSEQ multiplex PCR; TCRdb keeps only in-frame clonotypes and omits some of them. The data contain roughly 340,000 clones, approximately 12% of them singletons. The specimen was naive CD4+ T cells from blood. The receptors were sampled from a woman aged 18-35 years with type 1 diabetes.

The chain has TRBV29-1 and TRBJ1-1; a weak D match, TRBD1 (5 bases). The CDR3 runs to 12 residues. V lost 4 bases and J 4 bases, leaving 10 bases between the germline ends. CDR1 SQVTM and CDR2 ANQGSEA come from the germline V gene. CDR3 protein: CSVARGSTEAFF. CDR3 bases: TGCAGCGTTGCCCGGGGGAGCACTGAAGCTTTCTTT.

This clone was counted a few times. The chain recombines TRBV5-1 with TRBJ2-3; perhaps TRBD1 as D (5 bases). CDR3 length: 13 residues. Between the trimmed V and J ends, which lost 0 bases and 3 bases, there was a span of 5 bases. Germline V gene sequence: CDR1 SGHRS, CDR2 YFSETQ. The CDR3 loop reads CASSLEGTDTQYF. CDR3 coding DNA: TGCGCCAGCAGCTTGGAGGGGACAGATACGCAGTATTTT.

This clone was observed a few times. J is TRBJ2-7 and V is TRBV7-2; 12 positions match TRBD2. In germline, CDR1 is SGHTA, CDR2 FQGNSA. The V gene end was trimmed by 5 bases and the J gene end by 9 bases; junction bases not matched to a gene: 17. The CDR3 consists of 17 residues. The chain's CDR3 is CASSLRSAASGGAGQYF. CDR3 in DNA: TGTGCCAGCAGCCTTAGGTCGGCGGCTAGCGGGGGGGCCGGGCAGTACTTC.

This clone was counted a few times. The rearrangement joins TRBV2 to TRBJ1-2; D is unresolved. Trimming cost V 5 bases and J 4 bases, with 5 bases left between them. The CDR3 sequence is 11 residues long. Germline loops: CDR1 SNHLY, CDR2 FYNNEI. DNA of the CDR3: TGTGCCAGCAGTATCAGCTATGGCTACACCTTC. This codes for CASSISYGYTF.

This clone occurred a few times. The sample contains more than one DNA sequence encoding this CDR3. The rearrangement joins TRBV20-1 to TRBJ2-3, with no clear D. Germline CDR1 is DFQATT and CDR2 is SNEGSKA (reference sequence). Trimming removed 3 bases from V and 6 bases from J, with 4 bases in between. The CDR3 is 10 amino acids. In DNA form, the CDR3 reads TGCAGTGCTAGCTTGGATACGCAGTATTTT. Translation gives CSASLDTQYF.

The chain has TRBV27 and TRBJ1-1; 8 bases map to TRBD1. With V trimmed by 5 bases and J by 1 base, 9 bases remained unmatched. Germline CDR1 is MNHEY and CDR2 is SMNVEV (reference sequence). The CDR3 has 16 amino acids. CDR3 in amino acids: CASSPRQGTGNTEAFF. The DNA for the CDR3 is TGTGCCAGCAGTCCCCGACAGGGGACCGGGAACACTGAAGCTTTCTTT.

J is TRBJ2-3 and V is TRBV7-2; TRBD1 aligns across 7 bases. From germline, CDR1 is SGHTA and CDR2 FQGNSA. This CDR3 is built from 14 residues. The V and J ends lost 4 bases and 10 bases, in that order; junction bases with no gene match: 11. The CDR3, as DNA: TGTGCCAGCAGCTCAAGACAGGGTTCATTATCGCAGTATTTT. It encodes CASSSRQGSLSQYF.

J is TRBJ2-3 and V is TRBV28; 10 nucleotides line up with TRBD2. Germline CDR1 is MDHEN and CDR2 is SYDVKM. V gave up 5 bases and J gave up 4 bases; unmatched junction bases: 3. The length of the CDR3 is 14 residues. The CDR3 bases are TGTGCCAGCAGTGCTAGCGGGGGCTCAGATACGCAGTATTTT. It encodes CASSASGGSDTQYF. Full variable domain (rest looked up from reference TRBV28 and TRBJ2-3): DVKVTQSSRYLVKRTGEKVFLECVQDMDHENMFWYRQDPGLGLRLIYFSYDVKMKEKGDIPEGYSVSREKKERFSLILESASTNQTSMYLCASSASGGSDTQYFGPGTRLTVL.

V and J are TRBV5-4 and TRBJ2-2; perhaps TRBD1 as D (6 bases). The CDR3 covers 16 residues. V was trimmed by 3 bases and J by 5 bases, leaving 17 bases between them. In germline, CDR1 is SGHNT, CDR2 YYREEE (reference sequence). The CDR3 DNA is TGTGCCAGCAGCTCTGGGCAGGGGTTGTGGACCGGGGAGCTGTTTTTT. Residues: CASSSGQGLWTGELFF.

This clone has only a few counts. The chain uses TRBV19 and TRBJ2-2, with a possible D match to TRBD1 (6 bases). The length of the CDR3 is 12 residues. CDR1 and CDR2 from the germline V gene are LNHDA and SQIVND (reference sequence). The V end lost 10 bases, the J end lost 4 bases, and 10 bases lay between the germline ends. The CDR3 DNA follows: TGTGCCACCCGAGGGGGCACCGGGGAGCTGTTTTTT. As protein: CATRGGTGELFF.

V gene TRBV5-4 combines with J gene TRBJ1-2; perhaps TRBD1 as D (5 bases). The CDR3 totals 15 residues. Germline loops: CDR1 SGHNT, CDR2 YYREEE (reference sequence). The V end was cut by 0 bases, the J end by 4 bases, with 13 bases between. CDR3 amino acids: CASSLDPGRTYGYTF. The CDR3 nucleotides read TGTGCCAGCAGCTTGGATCCAGGGCGCACCTATGGCTACACCTTC.

This clone was counted once. The same CDR3 can be traced to other DNA sequences in this sample. The chain recombines TRBV5-1 with TRBJ2-5; TRBD1 is a possible D gene (6 bases). CDR1 and CDR2 (germline): SGHRS, YFSETQ. The V end was cut by 1 base, the J end by 1 base, with 8 bases between. The CDR3 consists of 14 residues. This chain's CDR3 is CASSLRGGQETQYF. The CDR3 DNA sequence: TGCGCCAGCAGCTTGAGAGGGGGCCAAGAGACCCAGTACTTC.

CDR3 in amino acids: CASSLVSRSSYNEQFF. In DNA form, the CDR3 reads TGCGCCAGCAGCTTGGTTTCCCGCAGCTCCTACAATGAGCAGTTCTTC. The chain links TRBV5-1 to TRBJ2-1; D is unresolved. The CDR3 length is 16 residues. From germline, CDR1 is SGHRS and CDR2 YFSETQ. V lost 0 bases, J lost 0 bases, and 10 bases lay in between.

A remark on this clone: In the same sample, other DNA sequences code for this CDR3. This chain uses TRBV5-1 with TRBJ2-7; 7 bases are a match to TRBD1. Per the germline V gene, CDR1 is SGHRS and CDR2 is YFSETQ. The V and J ends lost 4 bases and 0 bases, in that order; junction bases with no gene match: 4. CDR3 length equals 14 residues. The CDR3, as DNA: TGCGCCAGCAGCGGGGACAGCATCTCCTACGAGCAGTACTTC. This translates into CASSGDSISYEQYF.

This clone was counted between two and nine times. The rearrangement joins TRBV10-3 to TRBJ2-5; perhaps D is TRBD1 or TRBD2 (5 bases each). Germline V gives CDR1 ENHRY, CDR2 SYGVKD. The CDR3 is 13 residues long. Trimming cost V 10 bases and J 9 bases, with 21 bases left between them. CDR3 bases: TGTGCCAGCAGGGCGGCGGGCCAGTGGTCCCAGTACTTC. This codes for CASRAAGQWSQYF.

This clone was found a few times. The chain has TRBV7-2 and TRBJ2-7; tentatively, D is TRBD2 (6 bases). V was clipped by 0 bases and J by 6 bases, with 18 bases between them. The germline CDR1 and CDR2 sequences are SGHTA and FQGNSA. The CDR3 has 16 amino acids. The CDR3 bases are TGTGCCAGCAGCTTAGCGGGAGCGGGCTACTCGTCCGAGCAGTACTTC. This codes for CASSLAGAGYSSEQYF.

This chain connects TRBV9 to TRBJ1-1, with a possible D match to TRBD1 (5 bases). This CDR3 contains 13 residues. Germline V gene lookup returns CDR1 SGDLS and CDR2 YYNGEE. V was pared by 3 bases and J by 5 bases, with 11 bases between. The CDR3 DNA reads TGTGCCAGCAGCGGGGTGGGGGGTACTGAAGCTTTCTTT. Its protein product is CASSGVGGTEAFF. Full variable domain (rest looked up from reference TRBV9 and TRBJ1-1): DSGVTQTPKHLITATGQRVTLRCSPRSGDLSVYWYQQSLDQGLQFLIQYYNGEERAKGNILERFSAQQFPDLHSELNLSSLELGDSALYFCASSGVGGTEAFFGQGTRLTVV.

This clone came up a few times. The V gene is TRBV14, the J gene TRBJ2-5; D remains unclear. The CDR3 runs 12 residues. The V gene lost 4 bases and the J gene lost 0 bases, with 3 bases spanning the gap. CDR1 and CDR2 from the germline V gene are SGHDN and FVKESK. As DNA, the CDR3 is TGTGCCAGCAGCCTAAACCAAGAGACCCAGTACTTC. Amino acid sequence: CASSLNQETQYF.

This clone was recorded a few times. The chain joins TRBV30 to TRBJ2-3; 9 nucleotides agree with TRBD2. The germline V gene has CDR1 GTSNPN and CDR2 SVGIG (reference sequence). CDR3 length: 15 amino acids. Unmatched junction bases numbered 9, after V lost 2 bases and J lost 6 bases. The CDR3 DNA is TGTGCCTGGAGTCTCGGGCTAGCGGGATCCGATACGCAGTATTTT. Translated: CAWSLGLAGSDTQYF.

This clone was counted between two and nine times. This chain uses TRBV4-3 with TRBJ2-7; 9 bases fit TRBD2. Trimming took 0 bases from V and 2 from J; bases not matched to a gene: 8. Germline V gene lookup returns CDR1 LGHNA and CDR2 YSLEER. CDR3 length: 17 amino acids. This chain's CDR3 is CASSQDHSSGATYEQYF. CDR3 nucleotide sequence: TGCGCCAGCAGCCAAGACCACTCTAGCGGGGCCACCTACGAGCAGTACTTC.

On this clone itself: Other DNA sequences within the sample encode an identical CDR3. The chain uses TRBV18 and TRBJ1-5; no clear D gene. V was clipped by 2 bases and J by 2 bases, with 4 bases between them. The CDR3 is 13 amino acids. The germline V gene encodes CDR1 KGHSH and CDR2 LQKENI. This chain's CDR3 is CASSPAGNQPQHF. The CDR3 bases are TGTGCCAGCTCACCAGCGGGCAATCAGCCCCAGCATTTT.